The clone carrying this T cell receptor (beta chain) appeared many times. This sample stems from a study of neurological immune-mediated disorders. The team produced cDNA through 5'RACE using 10-nucleotide random UMIs. Every sequencing run generated in excess of 160 million TCR-beta sequences. These sequences covered 15-18 subjects. MiXCR, applied by TCRdb to the 5' RACE reads, yields one record per CDR3 protein. The table lists tens of thousands of distinct CDR3 sequences, 4.3% of them singletons, with less than 7.5% in the top ten. The time point is: longitudinal time-point 3. V gave up 1 base and J gave up 7 bases; unmatched junction bases: 2. From germline, CDR1 is LGHDT and CDR2 YNNKEL (reference sequence). This CDR3 contains 15 residues.

The sequencing sample was made of PBMCs. The chain couples TRBV3-1 to TRBJ1-6, with 9 bases matching TRBD1. The clonotype comes from a woman aged 60-75 years with multiple sclerosis. CDR3 sequence: CASSQVGQGNSPLHF. CDR3 nucleotide sequence: TGTGCCAGCAGCCAAGTCGGACAGGGGAATTCACCCCTCCACTTT.